These 17 T cell receptor beta chains originate from one sample sequenced in a study of blood T cell repertoires in COVID-19. Some clones are missing from TCRdb's copy, which holds only in-frame ones; the method was immunoSEQ multiplex PCR. The sample lists around 180,000 clones, approximately 90% occurring once. Specimen: peripheral blood. Receptors were obtained from a man between 60 and 75 years old with acute or convalescent COVID-19.

The chain couples TRBV7-3 to TRBJ2-2, with D perhaps TRBD1 (6 bases). V was trimmed by 5 bases and J by 4 bases, leaving 11 bases between them. Per germline, CDR1 SGHTA and CDR2 FQGTGA. The length of the CDR3 is 14 residues. The CDR3: CASSPGTSTGELFF. In DNA form, the CDR3 reads TGTGCCAGCAGCCCCGGGACAAGCACCGGGGAGCTGTTTTTT.

The chain carries TRBV5-6 and TRBJ2-1; 8 bases map to TRBD1. The CDR3 runs 13 residues. J lost 7 bases, V lost 0 bases, and 0 bases had no gene match. CDR1 and CDR2 (germline): SGHDT, YYEEEE. In DNA, the CDR3 is TGTGCCAGCAGCTTGGGGACAGGGAATGAGCAGTTCTTC. Translation: CASSLGTGNEQFF.

The genes are TRBV7-9 and TRBJ2-7; D is perhaps TRBD2 (5 bases). CDR3 length: 11 residues. Germline CDR1 and CDR2: SEHNR and FQNEAQ (reference sequence). The V gene lost 9 bases and the J gene lost 4 bases, with 10 bases spanning the gap. This CDR3 reads CASSGFYEQYF. For the CDR3, the DNA is TGTGCCAGTTCGGGGTTTTACGAGCAGTACTTC.

This chain joins TRBV28 and TRBJ1-6, with D possibly TRBD1 on 6 matching bases. V dropped 4 bases and J dropped 6 bases, with 13 bases sitting between them. Germline V gene data show CDR1 as MDHEN and CDR2 as SYDVKM. This CDR3 has 15 residues. In nucleotides, the CDR3 is TGTGCCAGCAGTTCGGTGGGACAAGCTAATTCACCCCTCCACTTT. This codes for CASSSVGQANSPLHF.

The chain employs TRBV10-2 and TRBJ1-2, with TRBD1 matching 7 bases. In germline, CDR1 is WSHSY, CDR2 SAAADI. Trimming cost V 0 bases and J 4 bases; bases outside gene matches: 8. The CDR3 has 16 amino acids. The CDR3: CASSESGTVSSYGYTF. In DNA, the CDR3 is TGCGCCAGCAGTGAGTCGGGGACAGTCAGTTCCTATGGCTACACCTTC.

This chain uses TRBV6-1 with TRBJ1-1; perhaps TRBD1 as D (6 bases). CDR3 length: 18 residues. Trimming shortened V by 2 bases and J by 0 bases, and 19 bases separated the two germline ends. Germline V gene sequence: CDR1 MNHNS, CDR2 SASEGT. The CDR3 loop reads CASSENGPGAAMNTEAFF. CDR3 nucleotides: TGTGCCAGCAGTGAAAACGGGCCAGGGGCAGCAATGAACACTGAAGCTTTCTTT.

On this clone: Other DNA sequences in the sample encode the same CDR3. This chain links TRBV19 with TRBJ2-7, with a possible D match to TRBD1 (5 bases). CDR3 length equals 14 residues. V was clipped by 1 base and J by 1 base, with 8 bases between them. Germline loops: CDR1 LNHDA, CDR2 SQIVND (reference sequence). The DNA for the CDR3 is TGTGCCAGTAGTATAGGGGGCAGATCCTACGAGCAGTACTTC. Amino acid sequence: CASSIGGRSYEQYF.

This sequence joins TRBV27 and TRBJ2-7; 8 bases agree with TRBD2. J was trimmed by 4 bases and V by 5 bases; bases with no gene match: 7. Germline CDR1 is MNHEY and CDR2 is SMNVEV (reference sequence). CDR3 length equals 14 residues. In DNA, the CDR3 is TGTGCCAGCAGTACGGGACTAGAGCTTTACGAGCAGTACTTC. Translating it yields CASSTGLELYEQYF.

This CDR3 is CSASTGGKNTIYF. DNA for the CDR3: TGCAGCGCTTCGACAGGGGGGAAGAACACCATATATTTT. The chain is built from TRBV29-1 and TRBJ1-3; 9 bases agree with TRBD1. This CDR3 region has 13 residues. Germline CDR1 is SQVTM and CDR2 is ANQGSEA. J lost 7 bases, V lost 7 bases, and 8 bases had no gene match.

The chain uses TRBV23-1 and TRBJ2-1; D possibly corresponds to TRBD2 (5 bases). TRBV23-1 is recorded as an ORF, its role being uncertain. The CDR3 consists of 18 residues. Between the trimmed V and J ends, which lost 0 bases and 3 bases, there was a span of 18 bases. The CDR3 DNA is TGCGCCAGCAGTCAATCGTTCGGAAAACCCGGGAACTACAATGAGCAGTTCTTC. The encoded protein is CASSQSFGKPGNYNEQFF.

This chain connects TRBV6-4 to TRBJ1-2; 7 nucleotides align to TRBD1. J lost 8 bases, V lost 0 bases, and 9 bases had no gene match. Germline lookup yields CDR1 MRHNA and CDR2 SNTAGT. The CDR3 length is 15 residues. The CDR3 loop is CASSDSTGKMGGYTF. The CDR3 DNA reads as TGTGCCAGCAGTGACTCGACAGGGAAGATGGGAGGCTACACCTTC.

This clone was detected only once. The chain carries TRBV3-1 (or the pseudogene TRBV3-2) and TRBJ2-1; D may be TRBD2 (5 bases). The CDR3 is made up of 16 amino acids. V was cut by 2 bases and J by 7 bases, with 18 bases left in between. CDR1 is LGHDT and CDR2 is YNNKEL in the germline V gene (reference sequence). This chain's CDR3 is CASSQKRWASTNEQFF. Written as DNA, the CDR3 is TGTGCCAGCAGCCAAAAAAGGTGGGCTAGCACGAATGAGCAGTTCTTC.

V usage is TRBV12-5 and J usage is TRBJ2-5, with TRBD2 identical over 11 bases. The CDR3 spans 14 residues. With 3 bases clipped from V and 6 bases from J, the junction kept 3 bases outside the gene matches. Germline values: CDR1 LGHNT, CDR2 FRNRAP. The CDR3 DNA follows: TGTGCTAGTGGTTTTGGGACTAGCGGACAGACCCAGTACTTC. It yields the protein CASGFGTSGQTQYF.

This sequence joins TRBV10-3 and TRBJ2-2, with 13 nucleotides matching TRBD2. Looked up from germline, CDR1 is ENHRY and CDR2 is SYGVKD. CDR3 length: 16 amino acids. J was trimmed by 3 bases and V by 8 bases; bases with no gene match: 6. In nucleotides, the CDR3 is TGTGCCATCCGCCGGACTAGCGGGAGTGACACCGGGGAGCTGTTTTTT. Translation: CAIRRTSGSDTGELFF.

The rearrangement uses TRBV7-3 and TRBJ1-1; 7 bases map to TRBD1. There are 13 residues in the CDR3. V was pared by 7 bases and J by 2 bases, with 4 bases of the junction left unmatched. CDR1 is SGHTA, CDR2 FQGTGA, per germline. The CDR3, as DNA: TGTGCCAGCAAGAGGGGGCCAAACACTGAAGCTTTCTTT. Translation gives CASKRGPNTEAFF.

This clone was counted between two and nine times. The V call is TRBV24-1, the J call TRBJ2-2; 7 bases are a match to TRBD1. The V and J ends lost 4 bases and 6 bases, in that order; junction bases with no gene match: 19. The CDR3 totals 19 residues. Germline-derived CDR1 and CDR2 are KGHDR and SFDVKD. CDR3 DNA sequence: TGTGCCACCAGTGAAATTTTCGGACAGGACGGTTCTTCCGCCGGGGAGCTGTTTTTT. Its translation is CATSEIFGQDGSSAGELFF.

The V and J genes are TRBV25-1 and TRBJ1-4; possible D gene TRBD1, 5 bases. Trimming left V 1 base short and J 7 bases short, with 10 bases between. The CDR3 sequence is 14 residues long. Germline values: CDR1 MGHDK, CDR2 SYGVNS. CDR3 sequence: CASSELIGGEKLFF. The DNA for the CDR3 is TGTGCCAGCAGTGAATTGATCGGGGGTGAAAAACTGTTTTTT.